This T cell receptor (beta chain) was identified during a study of PD-1 blockade in classical Hodgkin lymphoma (dated by TCRdb to the early 2020s). Broadly, across the study: Nivolumab dosing was 3 mg/kg intravenously every 2 weeks, continuing until either disease progression or unacceptable toxicity. A peripheral blood immune signature of response to PD-1 blockade in classical Hodgkin lymphoma was defined using TCR beta sequencing and CyTOF.

V is reduced by 5 bases and J by 0 bases, leaving a spacing of 11 bases between them. The cysteine opens and the phenylalanine closes a CDR3 of 15 amino acids. The kept DNA is CDR3 alone, 45 bases in frame from the first base. The germline V gene encodes CDR1 MDHEN and CDR2 SYDVKM. Details on this clone: No antigen is known for it. There are no base qualities to consult, and no much larger clone falls within one base.

Genomic DNA was isolated using the Qiagen DNeasy kit from unsorted PBMCs as well as from negatively selected CD4+ and CD8+ fractions. TCR beta CDR3 regions were subjected to amplification by immunoSEQ multiplex PCR with primers that anneal to V and J segments. A synthetic immune receptor repertoire was used to minimize amplification bias, and any residual bias was removed computationally once sequencing was done. The authors' analysis ran thus. Repertoire diversity was quantified as the Shannon entropy index using custom Python scripts. Unsorted, CD4+ and CD8+ repertoires were analyzed separately, except in combined analyses where CD4+ and CD8+ sequences were merged in silico. Clonal expansion was defined as at least a 2-fold frequency increase after treatment relative to C1D1, with a pseudocount of 0.5 for undetected baseline clones. Singleton clones were defined as clones with 0 or 1 copy at C1D1, and non-singleton clones were defined as clones with 2 or more copies. Clones expanded in unsorted samples were assigned a CD4+, CD8+ or unknown annotation through matching of protein sequences in sorted samples from the same patient. Diversity changes from C1D1 to C4D1 were tested in paired samples using Wilcoxon tests. The table comes from immuneACCESS by way of TCRdb, which keeps in-frame sequences with V and J called. Part of the clones is missing from these tables; in studies checked, under half for an unresolved V gene and the rest for unknown reasons. That table supplies the V and J calls and clone size; D and trimming were determined from the DNA. The sample contains under 130,000 clones, approximately 89% of them found a single time. Of the sample, around 19% falls within the top ten clones.

Study-level results and caveats: CD4+ but not CD8+ TCR diversity rose significantly by C4D1 (p=0.0027 vs p=0.16), most apparent in complete responders (p=0.02). Trial patients with a complete response had baseline diversity similar to that of newly diagnosed patients, while partial responders and progressors had significantly lower diversity. The study covered only a single clinical trial cohort, and the causes of the repertoire differences, possibly disease activity or prior therapy, were still not defined. Diversity was lower in patients who began nivolumab less than 1 year after ASCT, so these patients were left out of later analyses to avoid confounding by immune reconstitution. Newly diagnosed patients were reported to have lower baseline TCR diversity than healthy donors, and relapsed/refractory patients were reported to have lower baseline TCR diversity still.

Per the publication, the time point label means: cycle 4 day 1 (C4D1), after 6 weeks of nivolumab. All trial patients had relapsed after autologous stem cell transplantation, with cohorts A, B and C differing in prior brentuximab vedotin exposure. The trial cohort included 50 to 70 patients with relapsed/refractory classical Hodgkin lymphoma, and each patient had a best overall response of complete response, partial response or progressive disease. In the multi-cohort phase II CheckMate 205 trial, trial patients received single-agent nivolumab. Best overall response was determined by an independent review committee according to the 2007 International Working Group response criteria. Trial PBMCs were collected just before the start of nivolumab (C1D1) and during therapy at cycle 2 day 1 and cycle 4 day 1. Peripheral blood was collected in 8 mL Vacutainer Cell Preparation Tubes, from which PBMCs were isolated by centrifugation and then cryopreserved.

The sequence links TRBV28 to TRBJ1-3, with an unclear D gene assignment. The sequence derives from a human donor with classical Hodgkin lymphoma. The material was peripheral blood mononuclear cells (PBMCs), obtained before the fourth cycle of nivolumab. DNA sequence: TGTGCCAGCAGTCCGTACTTCTCCTCTGGAAACACCATATATTTT. Its amino acids are CASSPYFSSGNTIYF.